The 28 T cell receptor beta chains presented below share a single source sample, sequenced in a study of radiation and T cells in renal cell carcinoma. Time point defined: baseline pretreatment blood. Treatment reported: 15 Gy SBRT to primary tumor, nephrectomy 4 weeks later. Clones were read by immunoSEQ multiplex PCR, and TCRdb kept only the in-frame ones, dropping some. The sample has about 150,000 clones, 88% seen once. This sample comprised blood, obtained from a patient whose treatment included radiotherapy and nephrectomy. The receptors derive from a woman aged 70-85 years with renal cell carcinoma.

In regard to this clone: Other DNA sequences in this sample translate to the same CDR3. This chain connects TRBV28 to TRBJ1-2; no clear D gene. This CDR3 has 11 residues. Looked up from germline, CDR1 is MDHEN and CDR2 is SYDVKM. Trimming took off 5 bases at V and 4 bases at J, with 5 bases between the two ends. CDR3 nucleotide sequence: TGTGCCAGCAGTGCGGTCTATGGCTACACCTTC. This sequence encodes CASSAVYGYTF.

The CDR3 here is CASDISYEQYF. The CDR3 DNA sequence: TGTGCCTCGGACATTTCCTACGAGCAGTACTTC. V gene TRBV30 combines with J gene TRBJ2-7, with D possibly TRBD1 on 5 matching bases. Germline CDR1 and CDR2: GTSNPN and SVGIG (reference sequence). The ends were cut back, 7 bases at V and 1 base at J, with 8 bases in the middle. The CDR3 loop spans 11 amino acids.

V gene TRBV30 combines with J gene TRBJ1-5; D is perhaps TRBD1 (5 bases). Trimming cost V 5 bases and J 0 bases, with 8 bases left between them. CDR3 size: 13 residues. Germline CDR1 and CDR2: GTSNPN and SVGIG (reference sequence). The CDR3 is CAWADSSNQPQHF. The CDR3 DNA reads TGTGCCTGGGCCGACAGTAGCAATCAGCCCCAGCATTTT.

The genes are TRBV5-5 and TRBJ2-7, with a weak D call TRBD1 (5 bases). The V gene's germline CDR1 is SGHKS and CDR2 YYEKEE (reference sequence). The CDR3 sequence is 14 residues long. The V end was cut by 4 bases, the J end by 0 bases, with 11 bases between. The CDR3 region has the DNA TGTGCCAGCAGCAGGGGTCGTCTCTCCTACGAGCAGTACTTC. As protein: CASSRGRLSYEQYF.

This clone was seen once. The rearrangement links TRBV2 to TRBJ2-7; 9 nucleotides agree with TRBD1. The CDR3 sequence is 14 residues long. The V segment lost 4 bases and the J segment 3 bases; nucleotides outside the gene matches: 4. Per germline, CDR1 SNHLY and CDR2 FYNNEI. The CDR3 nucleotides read TGTGCCAGCAGTGGGACAGGGGCTTACTACGAGCAGTACTTC. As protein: CASSGTGAYYEQYF.

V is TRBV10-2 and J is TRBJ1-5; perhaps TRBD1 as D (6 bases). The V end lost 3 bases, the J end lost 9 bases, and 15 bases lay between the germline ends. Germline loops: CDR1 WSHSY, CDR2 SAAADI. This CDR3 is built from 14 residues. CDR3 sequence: CASSEQGPGAPQHF. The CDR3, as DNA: TGCGCCAGCAGTGAACAGGGTCCGGGGGCGCCCCAGCATTTT.

CDR3 sequence reads: CASLKVRSGELFF. The CDR3 nucleotides are TGTGCGAGCCTAAAGGTGCGCTCCGGGGAGCTGTTTTTT. The chain joins TRBV2 to TRBJ2-2; D remains ambiguous. Germline values: CDR1 SNHLY, CDR2 FYNNEI. This CDR3 has 13 residues. Together with reference TRBV2 and TRBJ2-2, the CDR3 gives the full variable domain: EPEVTQTPSHQVTQMGQEVILRCVPISNHLYFYWYRQILGQKVEFLVSFYNNEISEKSEIFDDQFSVERPDGSNFTLKIRSTKLEDSAMYFCASLKVRSGELFFGEGSRLTVL.

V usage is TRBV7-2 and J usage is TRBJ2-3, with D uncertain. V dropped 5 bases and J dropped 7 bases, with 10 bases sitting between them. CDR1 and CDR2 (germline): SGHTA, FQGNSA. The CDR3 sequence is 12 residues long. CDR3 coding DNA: TGTGCCAGCAGCCCCACGTTATATACGCAGTATTTT. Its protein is CASSPTLYTQYF.

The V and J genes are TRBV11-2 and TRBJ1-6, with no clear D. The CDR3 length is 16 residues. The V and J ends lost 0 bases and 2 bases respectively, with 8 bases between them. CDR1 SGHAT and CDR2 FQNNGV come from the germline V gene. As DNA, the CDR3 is TGTGCCAGCAGCTTAGATCCCGGGGCCTATAATTCACCCCTCCACTTT. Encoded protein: CASSLDPGAYNSPLHF.

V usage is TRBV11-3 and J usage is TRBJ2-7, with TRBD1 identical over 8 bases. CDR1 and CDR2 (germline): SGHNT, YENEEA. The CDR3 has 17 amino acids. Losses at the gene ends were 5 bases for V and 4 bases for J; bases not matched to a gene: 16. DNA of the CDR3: TGTGCCAGCAGCGGAGGAGATCAGGGGGCTGGAGGTTACGAGCAGTACTTC. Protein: CASSGGDQGAGGYEQYF.

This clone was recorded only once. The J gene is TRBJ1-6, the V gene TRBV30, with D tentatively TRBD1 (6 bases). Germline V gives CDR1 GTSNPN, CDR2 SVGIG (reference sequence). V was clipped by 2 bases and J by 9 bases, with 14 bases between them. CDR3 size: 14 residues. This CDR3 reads CAWSNGQQGSPLHF. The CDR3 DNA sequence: TGTGCCTGGAGTAATGGACAGCAGGGTTCACCCCTCCACTTT.

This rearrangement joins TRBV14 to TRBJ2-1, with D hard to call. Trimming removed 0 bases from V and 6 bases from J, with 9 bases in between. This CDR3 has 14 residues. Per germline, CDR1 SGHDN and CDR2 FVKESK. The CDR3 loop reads CASSQDPVLNEQFF. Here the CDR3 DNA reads TGTGCCAGCAGCCAAGATCCGGTCCTCAATGAGCAGTTCTTC.

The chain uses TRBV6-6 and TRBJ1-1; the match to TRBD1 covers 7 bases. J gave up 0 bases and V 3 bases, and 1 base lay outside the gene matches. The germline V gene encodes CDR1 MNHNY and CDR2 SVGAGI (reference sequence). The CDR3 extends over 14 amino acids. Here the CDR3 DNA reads TGTGCCAGCAGTTATGGGACAGTGAACACTGAAGCTTTCTTT. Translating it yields CASSYGTVNTEAFF.

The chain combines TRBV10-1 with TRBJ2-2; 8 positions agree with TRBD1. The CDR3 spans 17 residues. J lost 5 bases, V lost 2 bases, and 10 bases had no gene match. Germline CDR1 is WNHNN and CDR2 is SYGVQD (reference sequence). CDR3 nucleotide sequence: TGCGCCAGCAGTGAGAGGATAAGGGACAGGATTACCGGGGAGCTGTTTTTT. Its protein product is CASSERIRDRITGELFF.

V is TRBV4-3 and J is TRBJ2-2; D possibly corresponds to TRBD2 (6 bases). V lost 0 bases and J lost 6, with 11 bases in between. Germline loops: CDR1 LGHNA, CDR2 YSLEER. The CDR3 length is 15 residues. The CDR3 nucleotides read TGCGCCAGCAGCCAAGATGTGGGGGGTCCCGGGGAGCTGTTTTTT. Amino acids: CASSQDVGGPGELFF.

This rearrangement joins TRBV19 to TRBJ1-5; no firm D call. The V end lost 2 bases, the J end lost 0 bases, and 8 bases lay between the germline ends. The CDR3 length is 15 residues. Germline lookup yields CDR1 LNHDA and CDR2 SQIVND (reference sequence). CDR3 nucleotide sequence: TGTGCCAGTAGTATAAGGACTGATAGCAATCAGCCCCAGCATTTT. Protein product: CASSIRTDSNQPQHF.

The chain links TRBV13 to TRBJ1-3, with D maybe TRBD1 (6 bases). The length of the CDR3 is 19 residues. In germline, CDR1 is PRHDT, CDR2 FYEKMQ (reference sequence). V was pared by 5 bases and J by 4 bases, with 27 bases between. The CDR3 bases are TGTGCCAGCAGCCCCCGGGGGGCAGGGGCTACCATCCTAGGAAACACCATATATTTT. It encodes CASSPRGAGATILGNTIYF.

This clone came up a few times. The CDR3 loop is CASSLGTGRSYEQYF. CDR3 sequence (DNA): TGTGCCAGCAGCTTAGGGACAGGGCGTTCCTACGAGCAGTACTTC. This chain uses TRBV11-3 with TRBJ2-7; 8 bases map to TRBD1. CDR1 SGHNT and CDR2 YENEEA come from the germline V gene. Losses at the gene ends were 1 base for V and 1 base for J; bases not matched to a gene: 3. The length of the CDR3 is 15 residues.

This CDR3 is CASTTPNTGELFF. The CDR3 DNA reads as TGCGCCAGCACGACACCGAACACCGGGGAGCTGTTTTTT. The gene calls are TRBV5-1 and TRBJ2-2; D is ambiguous. The V gene lost 6 bases and the J gene lost 0 bases, with 6 bases spanning the gap. Germline CDR1 is SGHRS and CDR2 is YFSETQ. The CDR3 runs to 13 residues.

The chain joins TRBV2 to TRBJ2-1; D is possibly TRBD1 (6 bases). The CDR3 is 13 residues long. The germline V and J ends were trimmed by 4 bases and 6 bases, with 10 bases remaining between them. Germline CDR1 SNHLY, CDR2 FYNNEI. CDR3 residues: CASSADSLNEQFF. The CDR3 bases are TGTGCCAGCAGTGCGGACAGCCTCAATGAGCAGTTCTTC.

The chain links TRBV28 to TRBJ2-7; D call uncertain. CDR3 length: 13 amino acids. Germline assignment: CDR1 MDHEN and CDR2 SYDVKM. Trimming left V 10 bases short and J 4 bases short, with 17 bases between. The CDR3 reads CATSRQRSYEQYF. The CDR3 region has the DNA TGTGCCACCTCGAGGCAGCGAAGTTACGAGCAGTACTTC.

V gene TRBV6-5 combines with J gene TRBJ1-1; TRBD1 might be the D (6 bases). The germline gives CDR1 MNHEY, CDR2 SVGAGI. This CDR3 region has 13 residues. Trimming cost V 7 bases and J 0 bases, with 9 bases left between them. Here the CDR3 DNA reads TGTGCCAGCACCCCAGGGGTGAACACTGAAGCTTTCTTT. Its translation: CASTPGVNTEAFF.

The CDR3 loop is CASAPGQIHNEQFF. CDR3 in DNA: TGTGCTAGTGCCCCGGGACAGATACACAATGAGCAGTTCTTC. The chain employs TRBV12-5 and TRBJ2-1; 7 bases match TRBD1. Germline V lookup: CDR1 LGHNT, CDR2 FRNRAP. The CDR3 is 14 residues long. The V gene end was trimmed by 7 bases and the J gene end by 5 bases; junction bases not matched to a gene: 8. Supplemented by reference TRBV12-5 and TRBJ2-1, the full variable domain reads DARVTQTPRHKVTEMGQEVTMRCQPILGHNTVFWYRQTMMQGLELLAYFRNRAPLDDSGMPKDRFSAEMPDATLATLKIQPSEPRDSAVYFCASAPGQIHNEQFFGPGTRLTVL.

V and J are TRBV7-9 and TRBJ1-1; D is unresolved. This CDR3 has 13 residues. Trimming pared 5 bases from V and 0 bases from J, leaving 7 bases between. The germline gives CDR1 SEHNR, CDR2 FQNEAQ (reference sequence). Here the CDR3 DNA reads TGTGCCAGCAGCCCACTAATGAACACTGAAGCTTTCTTT. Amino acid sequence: CASSPLMNTEAFF.

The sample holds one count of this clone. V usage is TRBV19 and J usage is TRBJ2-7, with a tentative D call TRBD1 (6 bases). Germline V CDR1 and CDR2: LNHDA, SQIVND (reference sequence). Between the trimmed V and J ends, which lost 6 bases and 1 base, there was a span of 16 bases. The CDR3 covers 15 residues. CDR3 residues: CASRRDTSRSYEQYF. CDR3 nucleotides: TGTGCCAGTAGGAGGGACACCTCGAGGTCCTACGAGCAGTACTTC.

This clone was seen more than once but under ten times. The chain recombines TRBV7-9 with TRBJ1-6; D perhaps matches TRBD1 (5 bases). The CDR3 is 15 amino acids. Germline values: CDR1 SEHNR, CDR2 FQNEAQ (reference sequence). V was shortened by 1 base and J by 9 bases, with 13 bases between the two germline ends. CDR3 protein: CASSLDQGSGSPLHF. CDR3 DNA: TGTGCCAGCAGCTTAGATCAGGGTTCGGGTTCACCCCTCCACTTT.

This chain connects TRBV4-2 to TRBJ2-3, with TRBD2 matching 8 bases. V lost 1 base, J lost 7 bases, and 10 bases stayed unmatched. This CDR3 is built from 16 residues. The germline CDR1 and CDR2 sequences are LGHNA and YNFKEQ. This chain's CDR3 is CASSQVARGDPYTQYF. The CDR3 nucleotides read TGTGCCAGCAGCCAAGTGGCGCGGGGGGACCCGTATACGCAGTATTTT.

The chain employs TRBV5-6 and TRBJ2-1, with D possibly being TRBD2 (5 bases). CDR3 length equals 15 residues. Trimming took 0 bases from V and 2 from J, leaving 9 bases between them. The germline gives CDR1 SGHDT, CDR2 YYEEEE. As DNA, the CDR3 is TGTGCCAGCAGCTTGGTTAGCGCAGCCTACAATGAGCAGTTCTTC. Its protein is CASSLVSAAYNEQFF.